This TCR beta chain was found in a study of T cell responses to AZD1222 COVID-19 vaccine. General observations from the study: Donor demographics were predominantly white British with a female majority; clonal diversity may be underestimated. An increase in Spike-specific TCR breadth and depth was observed after two AZD1222 doses.

Of note for this clone: Its matching antigen is unknown.

Pooling was applied to second doses at about 4 or about 12 weeks. The CDR3 consists of 13 residues. Germline assignment: CDR1 SEHNR and CDR2 FQNEAQ (reference sequence). V was clipped by 6 bases and J by 4 bases, with 9 bases between them. Data came from immunoSEQ multiplex PCR; TCRdb stores just in-frame clones and leaves some out. The sample consists of about 120,000 clones, approximately 94% of them appearing once. This TCR came from an adult who received the AZD1222 COVID-19 vaccine. The sample here was peripheral blood, taken 28 days after the second AZD1222 dose. The V and J genes are TRBV7-9 and TRBJ1-4; D not certain. CDR3 residues: CASRPGFNEKLFF. In DNA, the CDR3 is TGTGCCAGCAGGCCGGGTTTTAATGAAAAACTGTTTTTT.